This T cell receptor (beta chain) derives from a study of T cells in Graves' hyperthyroidism and ophthalmopathy. General study results and limits: In blood, most of the thyroid clonotypes expanded above 0.001 were also present. Ophthalmopathy, as predicted by the model, came a median roughly 6.5 months after the prediction. Ophthalmopathy and stable hyperthyroidism were separated by a 13 V-J model.

RNA transcripts yielded amplified TCR beta CDR3 regions. A set of HTBI primers served as the primers for a first-round RT-PCR of the TCR CDR3. TCRdb called the multiplex PCR reads again in MiXCR, with one record for every CDR3 protein. The data hold around 480,000 distinct CDR3 sequences, with over 13% observed a single time. This clonotype was observed many times. Its antigen is unknown. Germline V CDR1 and CDR2: SNHLY, FYNNEI. V gave up 6 bases and J gave up 9 bases; unmatched junction bases: 14. The CDR3 runs to 16 residues. Recently diagnosed hyperthyroidism of less than 2 months' duration affected patients aged 18 to 65.

The source is a woman younger than 35 with Graves' hyperthyroidism. The material sequenced was blood. The chain carries TRBV2 and TRBJ2-1; the match to TRBD2 covers 10 bases. The CDR3, as DNA: TGTGCCAGCAGGCTCGGTCTAGCGGGAGTCCGGATTGAGCAGTTCTTC. It yields the protein CASRLGLAGVRIEQFF.